These T cell receptor beta chains were read from a single sample in a study of blood T cell repertoires in COVID-19. This table comes from immunoSEQ multiplex PCR, and its TCRdb copy is limited to in-frame clones, with some not included. Of around 26,000 clones in the sample, roughly 84% were seen once. The sample was peripheral blood. The receptors were sampled from a human donor in a cohort sampled during active COVID-19. The CDR3 runs from the conserved cysteine through the conserved F or W.

CDR3 length	V gene	J gene	CDR3 protein
15	TRBV18	TRBJ1-4	CASSPLGQGDEKLFF
15	TRBV18	TRBJ2-7	CATSKGGGSLYEQYF
17	TRBV27	TRBJ2-5	CASSTGTSGILRETQYF
20	TRBV14	TRBJ2-6	CASILVFSDRPYSGANVLTF
20	TRBV7-8	TRBJ2-7	CASSYTGRGGLAGSSYEQYF
15	TRBV6-6	TRBJ1-2	CASSYSTSDTVGYTF
14	TRBV5-1	TRBJ2-7	CASSLGDRGVEQYF
16	TRBV6-2/TRBV6-3	TRBJ2-3	CASSSTSGGGTDTQYF
16	TRBV6-6	TRBJ1-6	CASSQTSPGGWSPLHF
15	TRBV19	TRBJ2-6	CASSSGRTGANVLTF
17	TRBV6-1	TRBJ1-6	CASSEGRQQSYNSPLHF
17	TRBV18	TRBJ2-4	CASSPALGGLAKNIQYF
16	TRBV6-2/TRBV6-3	TRBJ1-5	CASSSLAQGSNQPQHF
13	TRBV27	TRBJ1-1	CASTDRLQGTAFF
15	TRBV5-1	TRBJ2-5	CASSRLAGLQETQYF
17	TRBV7-9	TRBJ2-6	CASSRGQGASGANVLTF
16	TRBV5-5	TRBJ2-3	CASSPPGQGVTDTQYF
15	TRBV10-3	TRBJ2-2	CAISDFGKNTGELFF
15	TRBV15	TRBJ2-1	CATSGRTSGNNEQFF
13	TRBV7-2	TRBJ1-2	CASSLKAPGGYTF